This TCR beta chain was documented in a study of cytomegalovirus exposure and HLA in healthy donors. Findings and caveats of the study: What a later analysis reportedly showed was that an Asian-associated ancestry cluster had fewer N-insertions than the roughly 700-donor mean. High sensitivity and specificity were reportedly achieved when the classifier diagnosed cytomegalovirus status. CMV serostatus was the sole immune exposure data available.

Primers: 60 Vbeta forward and 13 Jbeta reverse. TCRdb's table, derived via immunoSEQ multiplex PCR, lists solely in-frame clones and lacks some. The table lists about 110,000 clones, less than 80% of them singletons. As concerns this clone: Its antigen remains unknown.

This CDR3 is built from 14 residues. The germline V gene encodes CDR1 MNHEY and CDR2 SVGAGI. Unmatched junction bases numbered 5, after V lost 10 bases and J lost 2 bases. Specimen: PBMCs. The chain uses TRBV6-5 and TRBJ2-2; 9 bases fit TRBD1. This receptor was taken from a woman between 50 and 59 years old in good health and CMV-seropositive. The CDR3 is CATKGQGNTGELFF. The CDR3, as DNA: TGTGCCACCAAGGGACAGGGAAACACCGGGGAGCTGTTTTTT.